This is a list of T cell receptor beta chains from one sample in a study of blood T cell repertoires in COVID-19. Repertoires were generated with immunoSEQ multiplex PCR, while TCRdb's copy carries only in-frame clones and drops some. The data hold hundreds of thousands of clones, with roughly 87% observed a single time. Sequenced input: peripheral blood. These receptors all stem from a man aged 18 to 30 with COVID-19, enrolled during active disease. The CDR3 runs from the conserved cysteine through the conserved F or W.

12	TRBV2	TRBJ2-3	CASPRQKDTQYF
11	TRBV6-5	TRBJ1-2	CASGAFLKEPF
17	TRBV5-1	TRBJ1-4	CASSRGQDFATNEKLFF
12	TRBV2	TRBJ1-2	CASSVGQNGYTF
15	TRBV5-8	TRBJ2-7	CASSWAGGLPYEQYF
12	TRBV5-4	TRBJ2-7	CASSFPFHEQYF
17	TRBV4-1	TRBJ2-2	CASSGLAGGLGSGELFF
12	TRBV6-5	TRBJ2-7	CALGLGPQEQYF
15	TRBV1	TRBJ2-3	CTSSRTSEDPDTQYF
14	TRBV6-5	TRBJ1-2	CASSPTTGNYGYTF
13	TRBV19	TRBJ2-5	CASSIYRGETQYF
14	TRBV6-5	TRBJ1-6	CASRAGQGVSPLHF
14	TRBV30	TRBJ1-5	CAWSSPLGAQPQHF
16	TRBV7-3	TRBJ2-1	CASSLRKAGRMGEQFF
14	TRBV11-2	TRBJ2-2	CASSLDRSTGELFF
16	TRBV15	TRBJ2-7	CATSRGGTSRSYEQYF
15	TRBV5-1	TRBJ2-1	CASSLAGNAYNEQFF
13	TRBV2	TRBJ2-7	CASRPGQGYEQYF
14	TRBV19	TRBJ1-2	CASSIRFGTFGYTF
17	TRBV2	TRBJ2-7	CASSEALGVAGIYEQYF
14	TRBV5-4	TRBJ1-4	CASSLPGENEKLFF
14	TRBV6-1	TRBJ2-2	CASSEEAGTGELFF
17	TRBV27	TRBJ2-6	CASRGPLQGGGANVLTF
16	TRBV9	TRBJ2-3	CASSVASSGAVDTQYF
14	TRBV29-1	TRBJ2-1	CSVEDRESVNEQFF
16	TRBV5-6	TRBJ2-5	CASSLRILAPKETQYF
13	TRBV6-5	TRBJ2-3	CASNRLRTDTQYF